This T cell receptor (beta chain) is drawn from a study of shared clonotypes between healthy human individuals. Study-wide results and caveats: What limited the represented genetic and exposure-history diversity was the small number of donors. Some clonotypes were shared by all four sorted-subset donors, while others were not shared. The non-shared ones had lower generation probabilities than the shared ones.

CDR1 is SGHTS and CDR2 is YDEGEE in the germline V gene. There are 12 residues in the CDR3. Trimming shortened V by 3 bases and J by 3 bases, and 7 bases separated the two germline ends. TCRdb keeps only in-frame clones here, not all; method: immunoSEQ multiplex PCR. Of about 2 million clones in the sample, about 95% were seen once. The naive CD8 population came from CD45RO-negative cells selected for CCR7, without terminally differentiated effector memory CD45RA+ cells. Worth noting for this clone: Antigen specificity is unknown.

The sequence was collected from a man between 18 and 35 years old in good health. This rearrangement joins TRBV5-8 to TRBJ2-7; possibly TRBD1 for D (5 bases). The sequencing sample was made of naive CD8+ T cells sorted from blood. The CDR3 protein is CASSWGGYEQYF. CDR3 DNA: TGTGCCAGCAGCTGGGGCGGCTACGAGCAGTACTTC. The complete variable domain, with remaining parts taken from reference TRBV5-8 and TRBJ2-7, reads EAGVTQSPTHLIKTRGQQATLRCSPISGHTSVYWYQQALGLGLQFLLWYDEGEERNRGNFPPRFSGRQFPNYSSELNVNALELEDSALYLCASSWGGYEQYFGPGTRLTVT.